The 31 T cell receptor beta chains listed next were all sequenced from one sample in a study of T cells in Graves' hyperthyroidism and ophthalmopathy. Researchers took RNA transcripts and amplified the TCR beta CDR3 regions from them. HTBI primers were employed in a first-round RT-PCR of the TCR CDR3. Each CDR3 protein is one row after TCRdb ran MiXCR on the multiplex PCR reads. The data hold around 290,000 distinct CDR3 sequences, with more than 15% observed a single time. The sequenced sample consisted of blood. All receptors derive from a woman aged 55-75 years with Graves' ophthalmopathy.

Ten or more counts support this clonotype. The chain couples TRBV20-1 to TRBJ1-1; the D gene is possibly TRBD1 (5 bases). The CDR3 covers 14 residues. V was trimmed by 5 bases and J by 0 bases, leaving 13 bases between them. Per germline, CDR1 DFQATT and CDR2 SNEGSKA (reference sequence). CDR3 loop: CSASPGHLNTEAFF. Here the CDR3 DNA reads TGCAGTGCTTCCCCCGGACACCTGAACACTGAAGCTTTCTTT.

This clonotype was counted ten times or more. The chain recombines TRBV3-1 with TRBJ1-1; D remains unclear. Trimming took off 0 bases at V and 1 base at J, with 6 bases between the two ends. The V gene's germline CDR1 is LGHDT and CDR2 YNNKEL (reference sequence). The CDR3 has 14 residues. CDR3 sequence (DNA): TGTGCCAGCAGCCAAGATGATACGAACACTGAAGCTTTCTTT. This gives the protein CASSQDDTNTEAFF.

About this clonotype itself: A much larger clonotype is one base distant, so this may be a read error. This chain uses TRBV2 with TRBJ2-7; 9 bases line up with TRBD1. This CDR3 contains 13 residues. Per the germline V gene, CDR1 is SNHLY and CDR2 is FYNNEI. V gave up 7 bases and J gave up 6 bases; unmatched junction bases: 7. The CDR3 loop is CASKKETGGEQYV. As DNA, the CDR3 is TGTGCCAGCAAGAAAGAGACAGGGGGCGAGCAGTACGTC.

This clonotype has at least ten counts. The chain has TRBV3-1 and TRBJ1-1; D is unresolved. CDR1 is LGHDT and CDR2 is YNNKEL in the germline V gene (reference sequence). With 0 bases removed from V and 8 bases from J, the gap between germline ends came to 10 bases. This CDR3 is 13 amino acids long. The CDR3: CASSQDEGREAFF. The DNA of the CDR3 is TGTGCCAGCAGCCAAGATGAGGGCCGGGAAGCTTTCTTT.

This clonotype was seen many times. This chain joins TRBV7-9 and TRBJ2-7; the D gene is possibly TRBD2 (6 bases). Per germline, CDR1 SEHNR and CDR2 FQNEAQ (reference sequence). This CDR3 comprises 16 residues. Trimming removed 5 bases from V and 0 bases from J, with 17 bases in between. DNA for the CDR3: TGTGCCAGCAGCGACGCGGGGCAGGTTCGCTCCTACGAGCAGTACTTC. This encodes CASSDAGQVRSYEQYF.

CDR3 loop: CASSFKGQGVYEQYF. The CDR3 region has the DNA TGTGCCAGCAGTTTTAAGGGACAGGGGGTCTACGAGCAGTACTTC. This chain connects TRBV27 to TRBJ2-7; 11 nucleotides line up with TRBD1. V shed 3 bases, J shed 3 bases, and the junction held 4 bases outside the gene matches. The CDR3 extends over 15 amino acids. From germline, CDR1 is MNHEY and CDR2 SMNVEV (reference sequence).

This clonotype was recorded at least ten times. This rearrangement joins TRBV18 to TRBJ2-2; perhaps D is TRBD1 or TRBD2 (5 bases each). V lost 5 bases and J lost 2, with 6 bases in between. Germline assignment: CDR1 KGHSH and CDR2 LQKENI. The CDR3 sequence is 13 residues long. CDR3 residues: CASSGTNTGELFF. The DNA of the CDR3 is TGTGCCAGCTCAGGGACCAACACCGGGGAGCTGTTTTTT.

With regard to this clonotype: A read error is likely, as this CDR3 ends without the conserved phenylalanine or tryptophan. The CDR3 region is CASSYSGTGNPYEQYS. The CDR3 DNA reads as TGTGCCAGCAGTTACTCGGGGACAGGGAACCCTTACGAGCAGTACTCC. The chain links TRBV6-5 to TRBJ2-7; 9 bases are a match to TRBD1. J gave up 4 bases and V 0 bases, and 7 bases lay outside the gene matches. CDR1 and CDR2 from the germline V gene are MNHEY and SVGAGI. The CDR3 runs to 16 residues.

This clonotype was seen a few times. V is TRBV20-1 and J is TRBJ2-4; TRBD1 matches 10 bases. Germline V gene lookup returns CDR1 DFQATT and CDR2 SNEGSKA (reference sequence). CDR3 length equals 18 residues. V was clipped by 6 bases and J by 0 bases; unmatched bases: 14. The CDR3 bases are TGCAGTGCAACGGCCGGGACAGGGGCGAGTGTAGCCAAAAACATTCAGTACTTC. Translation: CSATAGTGASVAKNIQYF.

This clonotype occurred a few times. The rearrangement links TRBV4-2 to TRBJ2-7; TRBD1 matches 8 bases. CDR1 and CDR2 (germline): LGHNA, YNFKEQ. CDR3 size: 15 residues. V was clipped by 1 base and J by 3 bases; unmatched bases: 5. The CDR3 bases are TGTGCCAGCAGCCAAGGGGGACAGGTAGGCTACGAGCAGTACTTC. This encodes CASSQGGQVGYEQYF.

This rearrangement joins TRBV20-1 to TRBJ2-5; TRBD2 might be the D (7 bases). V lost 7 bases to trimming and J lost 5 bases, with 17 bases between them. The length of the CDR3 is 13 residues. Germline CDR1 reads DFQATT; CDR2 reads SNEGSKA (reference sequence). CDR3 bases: TGCAGTGGGGGGGCGGGGGCCGGGGAGACCCAGTACTTC. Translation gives CSGGAGAGETQYF.

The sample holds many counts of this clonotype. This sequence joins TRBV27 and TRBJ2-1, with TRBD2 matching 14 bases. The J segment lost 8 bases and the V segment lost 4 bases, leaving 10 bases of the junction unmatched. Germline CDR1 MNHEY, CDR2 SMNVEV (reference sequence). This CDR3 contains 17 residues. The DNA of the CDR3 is TGTGCCAGCAGTTCTGACCTGACTAGCGGGGGGGCCTATGAGCAGTTCTTC. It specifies CASSSDLTSGGAYEQFF.

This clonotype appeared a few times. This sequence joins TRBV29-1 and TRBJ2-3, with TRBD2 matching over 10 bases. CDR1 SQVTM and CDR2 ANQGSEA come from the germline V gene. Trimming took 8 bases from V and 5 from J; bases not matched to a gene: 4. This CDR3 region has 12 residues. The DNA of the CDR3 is TGCAGCCCCCGACTAGCGGGAGATACGCAGTATTTT. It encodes CSPRLAGDTQYF.

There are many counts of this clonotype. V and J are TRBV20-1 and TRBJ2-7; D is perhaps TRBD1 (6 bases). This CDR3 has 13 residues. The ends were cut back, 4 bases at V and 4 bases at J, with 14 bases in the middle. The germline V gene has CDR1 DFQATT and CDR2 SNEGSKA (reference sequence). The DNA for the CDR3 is TGCAGTGCTAATGTTATTCAGGGGTACGAGCAGTACTTC. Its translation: CSANVIQGYEQYF.

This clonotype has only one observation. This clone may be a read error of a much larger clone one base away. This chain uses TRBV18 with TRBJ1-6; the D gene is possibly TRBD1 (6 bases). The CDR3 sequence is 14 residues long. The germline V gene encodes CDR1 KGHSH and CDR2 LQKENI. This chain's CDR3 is CASSPAQGHAPFHF. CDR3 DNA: TGTGCCAGCTCACCGGCGCAGGGACATGCACCCTTCCACTTT.

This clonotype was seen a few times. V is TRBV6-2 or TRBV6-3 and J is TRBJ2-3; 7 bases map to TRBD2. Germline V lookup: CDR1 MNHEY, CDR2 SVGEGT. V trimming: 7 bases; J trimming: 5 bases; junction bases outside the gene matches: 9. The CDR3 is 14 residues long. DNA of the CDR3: TGTGCCAGCAACGACGGGGGGAGGGGAGATACGCAGTATTTT. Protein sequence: CASNDGGRGDTQYF.

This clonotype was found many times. The CDR3 nucleotides read TGTGCCAGCAGTTTATGGGGACCTAGCTCCTATAATTCACCCCTCCACTTT. Protein: CASSLWGPSSYNSPLHF. The chain is built from TRBV27 and TRBJ1-6; perhaps TRBD1 as D (5 bases). The V end lost 1 base, the J end lost 0 bases, and 10 bases lay between the germline ends. There are 17 residues in the CDR3. Germline-derived CDR1 and CDR2 are MNHEY and SMNVEV (reference sequence).

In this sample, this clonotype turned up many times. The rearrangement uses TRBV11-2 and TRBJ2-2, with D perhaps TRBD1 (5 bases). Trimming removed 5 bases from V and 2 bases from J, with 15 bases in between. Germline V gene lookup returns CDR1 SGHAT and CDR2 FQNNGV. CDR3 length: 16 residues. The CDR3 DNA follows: TGTGCCAGCAGCCAAGGGGCAGGTTTCAACACCGGGGAGCTGTTTTTT. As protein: CASSQGAGFNTGELFF.

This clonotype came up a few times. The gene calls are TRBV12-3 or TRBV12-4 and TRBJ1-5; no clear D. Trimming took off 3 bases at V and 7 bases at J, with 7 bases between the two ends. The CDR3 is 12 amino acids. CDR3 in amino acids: CASSLIRQPQHF. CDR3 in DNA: TGTGCCAGCAGTTTGATAAGGCAGCCCCAGCATTTT.

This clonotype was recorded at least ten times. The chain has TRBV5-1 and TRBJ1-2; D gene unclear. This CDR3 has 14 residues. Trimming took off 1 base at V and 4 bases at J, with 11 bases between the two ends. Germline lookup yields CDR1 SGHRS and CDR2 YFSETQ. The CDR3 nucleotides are TGCGCCAGCAGCTTGCAGGTTGATAGCTATGGCTACACCTTC. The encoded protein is CASSLQVDSYGYTF.

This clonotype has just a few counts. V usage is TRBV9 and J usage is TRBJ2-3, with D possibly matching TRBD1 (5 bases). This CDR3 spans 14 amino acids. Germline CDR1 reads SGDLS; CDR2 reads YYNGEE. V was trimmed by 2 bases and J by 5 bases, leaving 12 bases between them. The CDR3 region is CASSVGPILDTQYF. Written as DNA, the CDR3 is TGTGCCAGCAGCGTGGGGCCAATCCTAGATACGCAGTATTTT.

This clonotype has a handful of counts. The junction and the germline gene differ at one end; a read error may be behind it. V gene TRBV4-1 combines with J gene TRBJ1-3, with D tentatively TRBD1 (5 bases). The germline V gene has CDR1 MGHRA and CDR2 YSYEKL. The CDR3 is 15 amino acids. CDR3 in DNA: TGCCCCAGCAGCCTCTCTCCAGGGTCAGGAAACACCATATATTTT. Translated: CPSSLSPGSGNTIYF.

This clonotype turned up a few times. The CDR3 DNA reads TGCGCCAGCAGCCACACGGGACTTTTAAACTATGGCTACACCTTC. This gives the protein CASSHTGLLNYGYTF. The rearrangement uses TRBV4-1 and TRBJ1-2; maybe TRBD1 (5 bases). The CDR3 has 15 amino acids. CDR1 is MGHRA and CDR2 is YSYEKL in the germline V gene. With 3 bases removed from V and 2 bases from J, the gap between germline ends came to 13 bases.

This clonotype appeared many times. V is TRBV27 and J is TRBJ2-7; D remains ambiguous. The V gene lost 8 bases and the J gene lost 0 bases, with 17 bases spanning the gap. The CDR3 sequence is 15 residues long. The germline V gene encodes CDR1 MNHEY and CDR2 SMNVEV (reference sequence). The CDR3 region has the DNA TGTGCCAGCGCTGTAGGGAACCCCGCCTCCTACGAGCAGTACTTC. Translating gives CASAVGNPASYEQYF.

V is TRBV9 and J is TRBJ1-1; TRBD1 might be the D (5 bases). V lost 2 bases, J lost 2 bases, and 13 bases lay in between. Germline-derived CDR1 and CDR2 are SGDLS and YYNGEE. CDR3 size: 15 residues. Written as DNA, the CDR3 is TGTGCCAGCAGCGTCAGGGCAGGGAAAAACACTGAAGCTTTCTTT. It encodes CASSVRAGKNTEAFF. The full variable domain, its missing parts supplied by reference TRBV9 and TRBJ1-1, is DSGVTQTPKHLITATGQRVTLRCSPRSGDLSVYWYQQSLDQGLQFLIQYYNGEERAKGNILERFSAQQFPDLHSELNLSSLELGDSALYFCASSVRAGKNTEAFFGQGTRLTVV.

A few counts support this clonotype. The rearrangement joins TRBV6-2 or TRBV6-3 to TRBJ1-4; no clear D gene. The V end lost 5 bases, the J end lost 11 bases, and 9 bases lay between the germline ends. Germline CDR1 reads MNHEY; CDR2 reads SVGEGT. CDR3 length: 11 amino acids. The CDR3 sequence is CASSDRRKLFF. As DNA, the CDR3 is TGTGCCAGCAGTGACCGCCGGAAACTGTTTTTT.

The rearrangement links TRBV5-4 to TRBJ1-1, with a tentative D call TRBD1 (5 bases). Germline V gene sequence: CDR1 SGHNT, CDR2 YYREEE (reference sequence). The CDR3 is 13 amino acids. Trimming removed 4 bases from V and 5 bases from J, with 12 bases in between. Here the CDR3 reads CASSRGVGTEAFF. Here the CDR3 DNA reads TGTGCCAGCAGCCGAGGGGTGGGGACTGAAGCTTTCTTT.

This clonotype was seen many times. CDR3 region: CASSPMTGFGTYEQYF. The CDR3, as DNA: TGTGCCAGCTCACCAATGACAGGGTTTGGGACCTACGAGCAGTACTTC. The chain links TRBV18 to TRBJ2-7, with 7 bases aligning to TRBD1. This CDR3 contains 16 residues. The germline CDR1 and CDR2 sequences are KGHSH and LQKENI. Losses at the gene ends were 2 bases for V and 2 bases for J; bases not matched to a gene: 9.

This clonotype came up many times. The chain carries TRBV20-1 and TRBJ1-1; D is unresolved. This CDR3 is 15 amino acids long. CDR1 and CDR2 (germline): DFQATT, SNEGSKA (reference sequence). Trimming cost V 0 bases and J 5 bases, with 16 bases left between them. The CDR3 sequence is CSARDLPGFGTEAFF. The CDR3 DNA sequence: TGCAGTGCTAGAGATCTCCCGGGGTTTGGGACTGAAGCTTTCTTT.

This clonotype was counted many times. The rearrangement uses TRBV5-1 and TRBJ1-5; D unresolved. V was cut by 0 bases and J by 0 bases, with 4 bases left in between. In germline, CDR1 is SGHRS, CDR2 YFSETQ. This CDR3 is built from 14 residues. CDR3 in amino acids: CASSLDGSNQPQHF. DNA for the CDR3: TGCGCCAGCAGCTTGGACGGTAGCAATCAGCCCCAGCATTTT.

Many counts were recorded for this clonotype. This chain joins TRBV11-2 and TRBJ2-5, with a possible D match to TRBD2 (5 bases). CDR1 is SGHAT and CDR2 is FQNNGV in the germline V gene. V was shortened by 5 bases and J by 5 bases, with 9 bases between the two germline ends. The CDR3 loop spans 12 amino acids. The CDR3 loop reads CASSPWRETQYF. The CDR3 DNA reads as TGTGCCAGCAGCCCTTGGAGGGAGACCCAGTACTTC.